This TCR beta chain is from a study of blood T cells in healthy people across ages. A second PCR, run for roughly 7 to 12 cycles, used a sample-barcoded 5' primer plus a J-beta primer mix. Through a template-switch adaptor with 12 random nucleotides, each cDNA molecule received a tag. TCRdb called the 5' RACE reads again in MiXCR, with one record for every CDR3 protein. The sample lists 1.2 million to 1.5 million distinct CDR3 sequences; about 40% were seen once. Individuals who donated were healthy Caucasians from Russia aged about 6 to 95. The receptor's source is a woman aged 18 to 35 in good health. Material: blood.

The CDR3 reads CASSLSGQLAGATGELFF. As DNA, the CDR3 is TGCGCCAGCAGCTTATCGGGACAGCTAGCGGGAGCCACCGGGGAGCTGTTTTTT. The chain combines TRBV5-1 with TRBJ2-2; TRBD2 agrees at 10 bases. The CDR3 runs to 18 residues. CDR1 is SGHRS and CDR2 is YFSETQ in the germline V gene. V shed 2 bases, J shed 4 bases, and the junction held 11 bases outside the gene matches.